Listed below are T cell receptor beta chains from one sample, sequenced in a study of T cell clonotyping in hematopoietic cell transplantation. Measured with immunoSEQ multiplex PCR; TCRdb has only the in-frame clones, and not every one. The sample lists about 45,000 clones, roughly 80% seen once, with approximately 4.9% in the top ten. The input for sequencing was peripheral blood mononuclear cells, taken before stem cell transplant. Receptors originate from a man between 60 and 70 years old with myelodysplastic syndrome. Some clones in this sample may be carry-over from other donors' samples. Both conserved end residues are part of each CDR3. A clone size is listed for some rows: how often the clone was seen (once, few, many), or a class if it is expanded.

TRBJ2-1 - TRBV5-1 CASSPGVNNEQFF
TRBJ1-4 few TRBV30 CAWSAPGKLFF
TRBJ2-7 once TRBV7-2 CASSLDRSEQYF
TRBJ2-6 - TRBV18 CASSLTGQGKHNPSGANVLTF
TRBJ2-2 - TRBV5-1 CASSSLTSGGNTGELFF
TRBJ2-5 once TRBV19 CASSIAPKTTGDETQYF
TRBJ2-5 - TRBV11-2 CASRYEQGGTQYF
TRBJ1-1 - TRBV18 CASSRDRGNTEAFF
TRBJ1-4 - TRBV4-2 CASSHPGQLEKLFF
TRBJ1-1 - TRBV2 CASSVQLNTEAFF
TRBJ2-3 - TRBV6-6 CASSYSSTDTQYF
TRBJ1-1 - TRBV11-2 CASSKGGVWNTEAFF
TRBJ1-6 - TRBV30 CAWSKGQAASPLHF
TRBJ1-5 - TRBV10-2 CASSESNRGNQPQHF
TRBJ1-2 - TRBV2 CASSEASTGRAGYTF
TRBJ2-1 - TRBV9 CASSPLGQGGRDEQFF
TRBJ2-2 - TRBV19 CASSTPDLSELFF
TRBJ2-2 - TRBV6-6 CASSYLSGGTGELFF
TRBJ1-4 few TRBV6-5 CASSLNTGDEKLFF
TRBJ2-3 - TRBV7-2 CASSSGLARNTDTQYF
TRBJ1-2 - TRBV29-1 CSVDGDTGASGDTF
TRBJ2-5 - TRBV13 CASTNTWGTQYF
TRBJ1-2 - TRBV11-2 CASSSETNSNYGYTF
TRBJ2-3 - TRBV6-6 CASSYGQGSSTDTQYF
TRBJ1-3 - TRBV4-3 CASSQGVGGLGNTIYF
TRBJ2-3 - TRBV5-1 CASSFASGGTDTQYF
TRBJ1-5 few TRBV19 CASSLTGTSNQPQHF
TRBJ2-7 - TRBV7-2 CASSPGQRGNYEQYF
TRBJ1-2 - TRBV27 CASRILQGTPGDGYTF
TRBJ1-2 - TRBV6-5 CASSPPGNQVYGYTF
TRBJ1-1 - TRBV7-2 CASSSPPHTEAFF
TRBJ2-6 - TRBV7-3 CASQDSGANVLTF
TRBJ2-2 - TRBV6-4 CASSASGIVNTGELFF
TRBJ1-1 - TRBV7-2 CASSQSVNTEAFF
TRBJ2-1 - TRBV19 CASSWVAGAWDEQFF
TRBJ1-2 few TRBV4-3 CASSQGNYGYTF
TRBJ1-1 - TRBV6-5 CASSYLGQGNTEAFF
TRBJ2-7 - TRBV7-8 CASSPGDSQDSEQYF
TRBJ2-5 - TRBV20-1 CSVLLSETQYF
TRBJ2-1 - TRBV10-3 CAISKDPGLSLQGYNEQFF
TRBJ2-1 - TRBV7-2 CASSSWAGGSNEQFF
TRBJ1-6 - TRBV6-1 CASSEAPGTGSGNSPLHF
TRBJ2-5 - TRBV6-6 CASVRAGKETQYF
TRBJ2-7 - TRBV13 CASSPTSGGALSYEQYF
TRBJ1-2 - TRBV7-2 CASSATGANYGYTF
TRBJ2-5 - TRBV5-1 CASRGLAGETQYF
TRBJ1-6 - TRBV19 CASSIVGIPDSPLHF
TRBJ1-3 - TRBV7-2 CASSLAGIGNTIYF
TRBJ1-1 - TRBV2 CASHGQGSVTEAFF
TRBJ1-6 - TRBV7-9 CASSLPRTGGNSPLHF
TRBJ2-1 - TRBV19 CASSTNSYNEQFF
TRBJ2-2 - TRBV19 CAIKVAGLAGAAGTGELFF
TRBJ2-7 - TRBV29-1 CSVVRQGNSYEQYF